A selection of T cell receptor beta chains follows, all from one sample in a study of blood T cell repertoires in COVID-19. Only in-frame clones appear in the TCRdb table, and some are missing; sequencing was by immunoSEQ multiplex PCR. This sample carries roughly 30,000 clones, less than 85% of them seen once, and the ten largest clones take about 15%. The sequenced sample was peripheral blood. These receptors were obtained from a human donor with acute or convalescent COVID-19. The donor label of this sample is uncertain. Both conserved end residues are part of each CDR3. The D gene is left open where the match is weak. Rows give clone size only sometimes, using once, few, many, or a class for an expanded clone.

>.|TRBV2|TRBJ1-5|.
CASSPLDSYSNQPQHF
TGTGCCAGCAGTCCCCTGGACAGCTACAGCAATCAGCCCCAGCATTTT
>.|TRBV5-1|TRBJ2-2|.
CASSLSQGGGELFF
TGCGCCAGCAGCTTGAGCCAGGGGGGCGGGGAGCTGTTTTTT
>few|TRBV6-5|TRBJ1-2|.
CASSRLGGAYGYTF
TGTGCCAGCAGTCGCTTAGGGGGGGCGTATGGCTACACCTTC
>.|TRBV29-1|TRBJ1-2|.
CSVGQPNYGYTF
TGCAGCGTTGGACAGCCCAACTATGGCTACACCTTC
>few|TRBV2|TRBJ2-2|.
CASSGGRALDTGELFF
TGTGCCAGCAGTGGTGGGCGGGCGCTGGACACCGGGGAGCTGTTTTTT
>.|TRBV4-3|TRBJ1-6|.
CASSQEGRTARWSPLHF
TGCGCCAGCAGCCAAGAAGGTCGGACAGCGCGTTGGTCACCCCTCCACTTT
>.|TRBV18|TRBJ1-1|TRBD1
CASSSGQTEAFF
TGTGCCAGCTCATCGGGACAGACTGAAGCTTTCTTT
>.|TRBV7-9|TRBJ2-1|TRBD2
CASSLSVAGGNEQFF
TGTGCCAGCAGCTTAAGCGTAGCGGGAGGCAATGAGCAGTTCTTC
>once|TRBV15|TRBJ2-1|.
CATSRVAGGSSYNEQFF
TGTGCCACCAGCAGAGTAGCTGGGGGGAGCTCCTACAATGAGCAGTTCTTC
>once|TRBV3-1/TRBV3-2|TRBJ2-7|TRBD2
CASSLSGAYEQYF
TGTGCCAGCAGCCTCAGCGGGGCCTACGAGCAGTACTTC
>.|TRBV7-6|TRBJ2-5|TRBD1
CASSLTGQGGGETQYF
TGTGCCAGCAGCTTAACGGGACAGGGCGGAGGAGAGACCCAGTACTTC
>.|TRBV7-2|TRBJ1-2|.
CASSGSQGFTNYGYTF
TGTGCCAGCAGCGGCTCACAGGGATTCACCAACTATGGCTACACCTTC
>.|TRBV7-2|TRBJ1-2|TRBD1
CASSLALIAGQGAGGYTF
TGTGCCAGCAGCTTAGCATTAATCGCGGGACAGGGGGCGGGTGGCTACACCTTC
>.|TRBV7-2|TRBJ2-7|.
CASSNAPLREQYF
TGTGCCAGCAGCAACGCCCCCCTACGCGAGCAGTACTTC
>once|TRBV18|TRBJ2-3|.
CASSPEGASTDTQYF
TGTGCCAGCTCACCGGAGGGGGCGAGCACAGATACGCAGTATTTT
>.|TRBV6-4|TRBJ2-7|TRBD1
CATPGQSNYEQYF
TGTGCCACACCGGGACAGTCCAACTACGAGCAGTACTTC